This T cell receptor beta chain was sequenced for a study of T cell responses to AZD1222 COVID-19 vaccine. Germline values: CDR1 MNHEY, CDR2 SVGEGT. The V and J ends lost 2 bases and 4 bases, in that order; junction bases with no gene match: 5. The CDR3 totals 18 residues. Notes on the study in general: Females made up more of the donors, who were largely white British, and clonal diversity may have come out too low.

Points on this clone: The antigen is not known.

Using immunoSEQ multiplex PCR, the repertoire was profiled, and TCRdb retains in-frame clones only, with some absent. The profile shows around 97,000 clones, over 70% of them singletons. Sequenced material: peripheral blood, taken on day 0 of AZD1222 vaccination. The receptor comes from an adult in good health. V is TRBV6-2 or TRBV6-3 and J is TRBJ2-1; TRBD2 matches at 16 bases. CDR3 sequence: CASSYETGLAGGYNEQFF. The CDR3 DNA sequence: TGTGCCAGCAGTTACGAAACGGGACTAGCGGGGGGGTACAATGAGCAGTTCTTC.